The source of this TCR beta chain is a study of cytomegalovirus exposure and HLA in healthy donors. The primer mix had 60 Vbeta and 13 Jbeta primers. Data came from immunoSEQ multiplex PCR; TCRdb stores just in-frame clones and leaves some out. The table lists 200,000 or so clones, approximately 80% of them singletons, with around 2.1% in the top ten. About this clone itself: Its matching antigen is unknown.

V was clipped by 7 bases and J by 4 bases; unmatched bases: 6. Germline V gene lookup returns CDR1 MNHNS and CDR2 SASEGT. The CDR3 is 14 amino acids. Study-level results: A later analysis showed that HLA-associated TCR beta chains had undergone more clonal expansion than equally common others. Cytomegalovirus-associated TCR beta chains were listed, numbering 150 to 200. The majority of TCR sequences were rare, yet some public TCRs appeared in many donors. A later examination showed that TCR association rates differed by HLA locus, with DRB1 most and HLA-C fewest.

This chain connects TRBV6-1 to TRBJ1-2, with 10 bases matching TRBD1. The receptor was derived from a woman younger than 30 in good health and CMV-seropositive. Sequencing was performed on PBMCs. CDR3 coding DNA: TGTGCCAGCACCGACAGGGGGCGAGGCTATGGCTACACCTTC. This encodes CASTDRGRGYGYTF.